Listed here are 7 T cell receptor beta chains from one sample, sequenced in a study of shared clonotypes between healthy human individuals. Profiling relied on immunoSEQ multiplex PCR, and the TCRdb table lists in-frame clones only, not all of them. There are under 2,500,000 clones in the sample; nearly 97% occur only once, and roughly 0.13% lies in the top ten. Material for sequencing was naive CD4+ T cells sorted from blood. The sample's subset: CD45RA+ positively selected. All receptors derive from a man younger than 35 in good health.

V gene TRBV11-2 combines with J gene TRBJ2-2; D call uncertain. The germline CDR1 and CDR2 sequences are SGHAT and FQNNGV. This CDR3 contains 13 residues. V lost 5 bases and J lost 6, with 10 bases in between. CDR3: CASSNYIAGELFF. The CDR3 region has the DNA TGTGCCAGCAGCAATTATATTGCCGGGGAGCTGTTTTTT.

V and J are TRBV18 and TRBJ1-3; D gene ambiguous. The CDR3 extends over 15 amino acids. The germline CDR1 and CDR2 sequences are KGHSH and LQKENI. The germline V and J ends were trimmed by 3 bases and 0 bases, with 9 bases remaining between them. The DNA for the CDR3 is TGTGCCAGCTCACCCGTCCTGACCTCTGGAAACACCATATATTTT. Its translation: CASSPVLTSGNTIYF.

The chain combines TRBV7-9 with TRBJ2-7; TRBD1 aligns across 9 bases. Unmatched junction bases numbered 5, after V lost 4 bases and J lost 10 bases. The CDR3 is 12 residues long. CDR1 and CDR2 from the germline V gene are SEHNR and FQNEAQ (reference sequence). The CDR3 nucleotides read TGTGCCAGCAGCTACCAAACAGGGGGCCAGTACTTC. Amino acid sequence: CASSYQTGGQYF.

To note about this clone: The same CDR3 is also encoded by other DNA sequences in this sample. The rearrangement joins TRBV6-6 to TRBJ1-3, with TRBD1 as a possible D gene (5 bases). The CDR3 covers 13 residues. CDR1 and CDR2 (germline): MNHNY, SVGAGI (reference sequence). Trimming shortened V by 6 bases and J by 4 bases, and 10 bases separated the two germline ends. CDR3 loop: CASSLGGGNTIYF. The CDR3 DNA reads as TGTGCCAGCAGCCTCGGGGGGGGAAACACCATATATTTT.

The chain joins TRBV10-3 to TRBJ1-1; 7 positions match TRBD1. Losses at the gene ends were 4 bases for V and 1 base for J; bases not matched to a gene: 12. CDR3 length equals 17 residues. Germline-derived CDR1 and CDR2 are ENHRY and SYGVKD. CDR3 residues: CAISASGTEKRNTEAFF. CDR3 nucleotides: TGTGCCATCAGTGCCTCCGGGACAGAAAAACGGAACACTGAAGCTTTCTTT.

V and J are TRBV29-1 and TRBJ1-1; tentatively, D is TRBD1 (5 bases). Germline V gives CDR1 SQVTM, CDR2 ANQGSEA. Between the trimmed V and J ends, which lost 6 bases and 1 base, there was a span of 12 bases. The CDR3 has 13 residues. CDR3 sequence reads: CSVVGGGNTEAFF. In nucleotides, the CDR3 is TGCAGCGTCGTGGGGGGAGGGAACACTGAAGCTTTCTTT.

CDR3 residues: CASSFGTSRTDTQYF. CDR3 bases: TGTGCCAGTAGTTTTGGGACTAGCAGGACAGATACGCAGTATTTT. This rearrangement joins TRBV19 to TRBJ2-3, with 9 bases identical to TRBD2. The CDR3 consists of 15 residues. The germline gives CDR1 LNHDA, CDR2 SQIVND (reference sequence). J gave up 3 bases and V 5 bases, and 6 bases lay outside the gene matches.